This is a list of T cell receptor beta chains from one sample in a study of immune heterogeneity within non-small cell lung tumors. From the multiplex PCR reads, TCRdb called clonotypes with MiXCR, one entry per CDR3 protein. The table has a few thousand distinct CDR3 sequences, around a fifth seen once; the top ten hold 7.5% to 9%. Sequenced material: lung tumor tissue. Source of these receptors: a man between 65 and 85 years old with non-small cell lung cancer. Both conserved end residues are part of each CDR3. D genes are given only for firm matches. Expanded clones get a size class; other rows say once, few or many, or leave the size out.

TRBD2 | TRBJ2-1 | TRBV27 | few | TGTGCCAGCAGTTTCGGGGGGGGCGACAATGAGCAGTTCTTC | CASSFGGGDNEQFF
. | TRBJ2-5 | TRBV6-4 | . | TGTGCCAGCAGTGAAAGTATAGCGTACCAAGAGACCCAGTACTTC | CASSESIAYQETQYF
. | TRBJ1-2 | TRBV5-1 | few | TGCGCCAGCAGCTTCAGGGAAGGATATGGCTACACCTTC | CASSFREGYGYTF
. | TRBJ1-1 | TRBV5-5 | medium-sized | TGTGCCAGCAGCCGACAGCGCATGAACACTGAAGCTTTCTTT | CASSRQRMNTEAFF
TRBD2 | TRBJ2-1 | TRBV4-1 | few | TGCGCCAGCAGGCCGCGGCGACTAGCGGGAGGGCCCAATGAGCAGTTCTTC | CASRPRRLAGGPNEQFF
. | TRBJ1-2 | TRBV2 | medium-sized | TGTGCCAGCAGTCAGGATTCCTTTAACTATGGCTACACCTTC | CASSQDSFNYGYTF
. | TRBJ2-7 | TRBV6-1 | medium-sized | TGTGCCAGCAGTGAAGGGTACTACGAGCAGTACTTC | CASSEGYYEQYF
. | TRBJ2-3 | TRBV7-3 | medium-sized | TGTGCCAGCAGCTTGGACCGCACAGATACGCAGTATTTT | CASSLDRTDTQYF
TRBD1 | TRBJ2-4 | TRBV4-1 | . | TGCGCCAGCAGCCCGAGGGCCGACAGGGGGAATATGGCCAAAAACATTCAGTACTTC | CASSPRADRGNMAKNIQYF
TRBD2 | TRBJ2-4 | TRBV20-1 | . | TGCAGTGCTAGAAGCGGGGACGGGTCCAAAAACATTCAGTACTTC | CSARSGDGSKNIQYF
. | TRBJ1-2 | TRBV7-9 | few | TGTGCCAGCAGCCAGGCCGTACCGAAAACCTTTTATGGCTACACCTTC | CASSQAVPKTFYGYTF
. | TRBJ2-6 | TRBV5-8 | few | TGTGCCAGCGCTCTGATCGGGCCCTCCTCTGGGGCCAACGTCCTGACTTTC | CASALIGPSSGANVLTF
TRBD1 | TRBJ1-2 | TRBV11-1 | medium-sized | TGTGCCAGCAGTTATACAGGGGTTTGGAACTATGGCTACACCTTC | CASSYTGVWNYGYTF
TRBD1 | TRBJ1-1 | TRBV6-1 | medium-sized | TGTGCCAGCAGTTATATGGGGGGACAGTCAGCTTTCTTT | CASSYMGGQSAFF
. | TRBJ2-7 | TRBV6-2/TRBV6-3 | . | TGTGCCAGCAGTGTAGGGCCCGGGGCAGGGTTCTACGAGCAGTACTTC | CASSVGPGAGFYEQYF
. | TRBJ2-3 | TRBV6-1 | medium-sized | TGTGCCAGCAGTGGACAGATACCCACAGATACGCAGTATTTT | CASSGQIPTDTQYF
. | TRBJ1-3 | TRBV14 | . | TGTGCCAGCAGCCAAGATCACTTCTTGAACACCATATATTTT | CASSQDHFLNTIYF
. | TRBJ2-7 | TRBV10-2 | medium-sized | TGCGCCAGCATTCCAAGGACCTACGAGCAGTACTTC | CASIPRTYEQYF
. | TRBJ2-1 | TRBV6-1 | medium-sized | TGTGCCAGCAGTGGCCGTATCAGCTCCTACAATGAGCAGTTCTTC | CASSGRISSYNEQFF
. | TRBJ1-1 | TRBV20-1 | few | TGCAGTGCTAGAGATCAGGGGATGCAGATGGGCACTGAAGCTTTCTTT | CSARDQGMQMGTEAFF
. | TRBJ2-7 | TRBV2 | medium-sized | TGTGCCGTAGGGGGAACAGTCTCCTACGAGCAGTACTTC | CAVGGTVSYEQYF
. | TRBJ1-3 | TRBV10-3 | . | TGTGCCATCAGTGAGGAAATTCAGGGAACAAGAGACACCATATATTTT | CAISEEIQGTRDTIYF
TRBD1 | TRBJ2-3 | TRBV7-3 | . | TGTGCCGGCAGCTTAGGGACAGGGTGGGATACGCAGTATTTT | CAGSLGTGWDTQYF
. | TRBJ2-5 | TRBV7-3 | few | TGTGCCAGCAGCCCGTACGGGGGACAAGAGACCCAGTACTTC | CASSPYGGQETQYF
. | TRBJ1-3 | TRBV20-1 | medium-sized | TGCAGTGCTAGAGACCCCCGGGGGGGCTCTGGAAACACCATATATTTT | CSARDPRGGSGNTIYF
. | TRBJ1-1 | TRBV20-1 | . | TGCAGTGCAGAATTTTTGAACACTGAAGCTTTCTTT | CSAEFLNTEAFF
TRBD1 | TRBJ2-5 | TRBV24-1 | . | TGTGCCACCAGTGACTCCCTATGGGACAGGGGGCAAGAGACCCAGTACTTC | CATSDSLWDRGQETQYF
. | TRBJ1-6 | TRBV18 | medium-sized | TGTGCCAGCTCACCAGTGAGGGAGTCCTCCTATAATTCACCCCTCCACTTT | CASSPVRESSYNSPLHF
. | TRBJ2-7 | TRBV20-1 | medium-sized | TGCAGTGCTAGGACAGGATACACCTACGAGCAGTACTTC | CSARTGYTYEQYF
. | TRBJ2-3 | TRBV20-1 | . | TGCAGTGTTGTACCCGACTTCGGGAGTGGGGCAGATACGCAGTATTTT | CSVVPDFGSGADTQYF
. | TRBJ2-7 | TRBV6-4 | medium-sized | TGTGCCAGCATGTATAGGGGGATCGGAAGCGAGCAGTACTTC | CASMYRGIGSEQYF
TRBD1 | TRBJ1-1 | TRBV9 | . | TGTGCCAGCAGCCCATGGACAGGGTTGAACACTGAAGCTTTCTTT | CASSPWTGLNTEAFF
TRBD1 | TRBJ2-6 | TRBV19 | . | TGTGCCAGTAGTCCTGGACAGGGGAACGGGGCCAACGTCCTGACTTTC | CASSPGQGNGANVLTF
TRBD2 | TRBJ2-3 | TRBV20-1 | medium-sized | TGCAGTGCCGCCGGACTAGCGGGGGGGGTTAGCACAGATACGCAGTATTTT | CSAAGLAGGVSTDTQYF
. | TRBJ2-2 | TRBV2 | medium-sized | TGTGCCAGCATCGGACAGTCCGGGGAGCTGTTTTTT | CASIGQSGELFF
. | TRBJ1-1 | TRBV29-1 | medium-sized | TGCAGCTCCGGGACCCCGGGCACTGAAGCTTTCTTT | CSSGTPGTEAFF
. | TRBJ1-2 | TRBV20-1 | few | TGCAGTGCTAGAGAAGTGGCAGACCGATATGGCTACACCTTC | CSAREVADRYGYTF